These 24 T cell receptor beta chains came from one sample sequenced in a study of blood T cells in healthy people across ages. It was with a sample-barcoded 5' primer and a J-beta primer mix that a second PCR of roughly 7 to 12 cycles was run. Using its own MiXCR run on the 5' RACE reads, TCRdb lists one record per CDR3 protein. The sample lists approximately 800,000 distinct CDR3 sequences; under 80% were seen once. The sequencing sample was made of blood. The source of these receptors is a man aged 25-45 years in good health.

As to this clonotype: A read error may produce the germline difference seen at one junction end. This chain uses TRBV20-1 with TRBJ2-1; 8 bases agree with TRBD2. The CDR3 runs 13 residues. The germline V gene encodes CDR1 DFQATT and CDR2 SNEGSKA (reference sequence). CDR3 protein: CCPAGGSYNEQFF. CDR3 nucleotide sequence: TGTTGCCCTGCGGGGGGCTCCTACAATGAGCAGTTCTTC.

The chain carries TRBV4-3 and TRBJ2-5; 9 bases line up with TRBD1. From germline, CDR1 is LGHNA and CDR2 YSLEER. Trimming cost V 4 bases and J 9 bases; bases outside gene matches: 18. This CDR3 spans 17 amino acids. The CDR3 nucleotides read TGCGCCAGCAGCCCAGACATAGGGACAGGGCCCCTAGGGGCCCAGTACTTC. Protein sequence: CASSPDIGTGPLGAQYF.

The sample holds a few counts of this clonotype. The chain joins TRBV7-2 to TRBJ2-7; D unclear. The CDR3 loop spans 14 amino acids. Germline V CDR1 and CDR2: SGHTA, FQGNSA. With 2 bases removed from V and 0 bases from J, the gap between germline ends came to 8 bases. CDR3 in amino acids: CASSLMPGSYEQYF. For the CDR3, the DNA is TGTGCCAGCAGCTTAATGCCGGGCTCCTACGAGCAGTACTTC. Based on the CDR3 plus reference TRBV7-2 and TRBJ2-7, the full variable domain is GAGVSQSPSNKVTEKGKDVELRCDPISGHTALYWYRQSLGQGLEFLIYFQGNSAPDKSGLPSDRFSAERTGGSVSTLTIQRTQQEDSAVYLCASSLMPGSYEQYFGPGTRLTVT.

The rearrangement links TRBV29-1 to TRBJ2-5, with 9 bases lining up with TRBD1. The germline CDR1 and CDR2 sequences are SQVTM and ANQGSEA. The CDR3 is 13 amino acids. The J segment lost 2 bases and the V segment lost 6 bases, leaving 4 bases of the junction unmatched. As DNA, the CDR3 is TGCAGCGTACAGGGGGCTGTGCAAGAGACCCAGTACTTC. The encoded protein is CSVQGAVQETQYF.

The CDR3 loop is CASSFGLAGGGADTQYF. CDR3 sequence (DNA): TGTGCCAGCAGCTTCGGACTAGCGGGGGGTGGTGCAGATACGCAGTATTTT. The V and J genes are TRBV7-8 and TRBJ2-3; 14 positions agree with TRBD2. This CDR3 contains 17 residues. Trimming at V came to 3 bases and at J to 4 bases, leaving 6 bases not matched to a gene. CDR1 SGHVS and CDR2 FQNEAQ come from the germline V gene.

The J gene is TRBJ2-4, the V gene TRBV9; D tentatively fits TRBD1 or TRBD2 (5 bases each). The J call may not be correct, given that the DNA end is closer to TRBJ2-7. The CDR3 loop spans 13 amino acids. Looked up from germline, CDR1 is SGDLS and CDR2 is YYNGEE. CDR3 in DNA: TGTGCCAGCAGCGTCGAAGATGGGACCGAGCAGTACTTC. Protein product: CASSVEDGTEQYF.

The gene calls are TRBV7-3 and TRBJ2-7; D gene ambiguous. The end of the DNA fits TRBJ2-5 better, so the J call may be wrong. The CDR3 totals 14 residues. CDR1 SGHTA and CDR2 FQGTGA come from the germline V gene. CDR3 in DNA: TGTGCCAGCAGCTTTCTTAACGATGAAGGGACCCAGTACTTC. Translation gives CASSFLNDEGTQYF.

The V call is TRBV25-1, the J call TRBJ2-5; 7 positions match TRBD1. Germline V gives CDR1 MGHDK, CDR2 SYGVNS. The CDR3 has 15 amino acids. J lost 5 bases, V lost 5 bases, and 11 bases had no gene match. The CDR3 spells CASSKRQGKGETQYF. In DNA, the CDR3 is TGTGCCAGCAGTAAGAGACAGGGAAAAGGGGAGACCCAGTACTTC.

This chain joins TRBV21-1 and TRBJ2-7. TRBV21-1 corresponds to a pseudogene. The length of the CDR3 is 15 residues. The CDR3 protein is CASSKATETNYEQYF. Written as DNA, the CDR3 is TGTGCCAGCAGCAAAGCGACAGAGACGAACTACGAGCAGTACTTC.

V is TRBV6-2 or TRBV6-3 and J is TRBJ1-6; 7 positions agree with TRBD1. Trimming cost V 3 bases and J 7 bases; bases outside gene matches: 6. Germline-derived CDR1 and CDR2 are MNHEY and SVGEGT. The CDR3 spans 15 residues. The CDR3 loop reads CASSYRTGANSPLHF. The CDR3 bases are TGTGCCAGCAGTTATCGGACAGGCGCCAATTCACCCCTCCACTTT.

CDR3 DNA: TGTGCCAGCACCCTAGCGGGGGGGCATTCCTTCACCGGGGAGCTGTTTTTT. This codes for CASTLAGGHSFTGELFF. The chain combines TRBV6-2 or TRBV6-3 with TRBJ2-2, with 12 bases fitting TRBD2. This CDR3 region has 17 residues. Germline values: CDR1 MNHEY, CDR2 SVGEGT. V shed 7 bases, J shed 4 bases, and the junction held 10 bases outside the gene matches.

The J gene is TRBJ1-1, the V gene TRBV6-1; 7 bases align to TRBD1. V dropped 1 base and J dropped 3; count of bases not matched to a gene: 8. The CDR3 contains 16 residues. Germline loops: CDR1 MNHNS, CDR2 SASEGT. The DNA for the CDR3 is TGTGCCAGCAGTGAAGAGGGGGCGCAATTTTACACTGAAGCTTTCTTT. This gives the protein CASSEEGAQFYTEAFF.

The chain recombines TRBV12-3 or TRBV12-4 with TRBJ2-1; D perhaps matches TRBD2 (7 bases). CDR3 size: 15 residues. Trimming stripped 6 bases from V and 7 bases from J, with 19 bases between. The CDR3: CASRLGGAEENEQFF. The CDR3 DNA reads as TGTGCCAGCAGGTTGGGGGGGGCCGAGGAAAATGAGCAGTTCTTC.

This chain connects TRBV25-1 to TRBJ2-3; 8 positions agree with TRBD1. Germline CDR1 MGHDK, CDR2 SYGVNS. After removal of 4 bases from V and 10 bases from J, the junction contained 7 bases not matched to a gene. The CDR3 sequence is 13 residues long. The CDR3 nucleotides are TGTGCCAGCAGTGGATGGGGGACAGGTTCGCAGTATTTT. Its protein product is CASSGWGTGSQYF. Complete variable domain (other parts from reference TRBV25-1 and TRBJ2-3): EADIYQTPRYLVIGTGKKITLECSQTMGHDKMYWYQQDPGMELHLIHYSYGVNSTEKGDLSSESTVSRIRTEHFPLTLESARPSHTSQYLCASSGWGTGSQYFGPGTRLTVL.

The chain employs TRBV15 and TRBJ2-1; 10 bases are a match to TRBD2. CDR3 length: 16 amino acids. Germline CDR1 LNHNV, CDR2 YYDKDF (reference sequence). J gave up 8 bases and V 1 base, and 8 bases lay outside the gene matches. The CDR3 DNA follows: TGTGCCACCAGCAGAGGTCCTAGCGGGGGATTCGATGAGCAGTTCTTC. Translation: CATSRGPSGGFDEQFF.

This clonotype was counted a few times. The rearrangement joins TRBV7-2 to TRBJ2-1, with 7 bases matching TRBD1. Germline V gene sequence: CDR1 SGHTA, CDR2 FQGNSA. V shed 1 base, J shed 10 bases, and the junction held 7 bases outside the gene matches. The CDR3 extends over 14 amino acids. CDR3 amino acids: CASSLDQGVYEQFF. In DNA, the CDR3 is TGTGCCAGCAGCTTAGACCAGGGGGTCTACGAGCAGTTCTTC. Filled out from reference TRBV7-2 and TRBJ2-1, the complete variable domain reads GAGVSQSPSNKVTEKGKDVELRCDPISGHTALYWYRQSLGQGLEFLIYFQGNSAPDKSGLPSDRFSAERTGGSVSTLTIQRTQQEDSAVYLCASSLDQGVYEQFFGPGTRLTVL.

The chain combines TRBV12-3 or TRBV12-4 with TRBJ2-7, with TRBD2 identical over 10 bases. V lost 6 bases and J lost 1; bases outside the gene matches: 3. The length of the CDR3 is 14 residues. The CDR3 bases are TGTGCCAGCAGCCCGACTAGCGGGTCCTACGAGCAGTACTTC. This gives the protein CASSPTSGSYEQYF.

Concerning this clonotype: A much larger clone sits a single nucleotide away, making a read error possible. The gene calls are TRBV7-6 and TRBJ2-1; 7 bases match TRBD1. Germline V gene data show CDR1 as SGHVS and CDR2 as FNYEAQ. The CDR3 runs 14 residues. The CDR3 nucleotides read TGTGCCAACAGCTCCAGACAGGGATCCAATGAGCAGTTCTTC. Its translation is CANSSRQGSNEQFF.

This chain joins TRBV4-2 and TRBJ2-3; 12 bases are a match to TRBD2. This CDR3 comprises 16 residues. The V and J ends lost 4 bases and 2 bases, in that order; junction bases with no gene match: 4. CDR1 is LGHNA, CDR2 YNFKEQ, per germline. CDR3 DNA sequence: TGTGCCAGCAGCCGACTAGCGGGGGCCATCACAGATACGCAGTATTTT. Translation gives CASSRLAGAITDTQYF.

Concerning this clonotype itself: A read error may produce the germline difference seen at one junction end. The chain recombines TRBV3-1 with TRBJ2-4; TRBD2 might be the D (5 bases). The tail of the sequence fits TRBJ2-7 better, so the J call may be wrong. The CDR3 sequence is 13 residues long. CDR1 is LGHDT, CDR2 YNNKEL, per germline (reference sequence). In DNA, the CDR3 is TGTGCCGGCAGTCCGGACTGGGTCGGCGAGCAGTACTTC. Residues: CAGSPDWVGEQYF.

This chain joins TRBV4-3 and TRBJ2-7; no definite D call. The CDR3 runs 15 residues. V lost 2 bases, J lost 0 bases, and 11 bases lay in between. CDR1 LGHNA and CDR2 YSLEER come from the germline V gene. The chain's CDR3 is CASSQFTDSSYEQYF. CDR3 bases: TGCGCCAGCAGCCAATTCACCGATAGCTCCTACGAGCAGTACTTC.

The V call is TRBV4-2, the J call TRBJ1-2; 10 nucleotides match TRBD1. J lost 6 bases, V lost 4 bases, and 2 bases had no gene match. The CDR3 spans 13 residues. The germline V gene has CDR1 LGHNA and CDR2 YNFKEQ. The chain's CDR3 is CASSRGTGDGYTF. As DNA, the CDR3 is TGTGCCAGCAGCCGTGGGACAGGGGATGGCTACACCTTC.

The rearrangement joins TRBV24-1 to TRBJ2-1; possibly TRBD2 for D (5 bases). The germline gives CDR1 KGHDR, CDR2 SFDVKD. CDR3 length: 14 residues. Trimming removed 0 bases from V and 3 bases from J, with 5 bases in between. DNA for the CDR3: TGTGCCACCAGTGATTTGCGGGGCTACAATGAGCAGTTCTTC. This encodes CATSDLRGYNEQFF.

The chain couples TRBV15 to TRBJ2-7, with D perhaps matching TRBD1 (6 bases). Germline values: CDR1 LNHNV, CDR2 YYDKDF (reference sequence). Trimming removed 4 bases from V and 9 bases from J, with 22 bases in between. The CDR3 spans 15 residues. The CDR3 DNA sequence: TGTGCCACCAGCAATCTCCGGGACACCCCCTTGGCGCAGTACTTC. The encoded protein is CATSNLRDTPLAQYF.